The source of this T cell receptor (beta chain) is a study of cytomegalovirus exposure and HLA in healthy donors. The CDR3 consists of 13 residues. Germline V lookup: CDR1 SGHRS, CDR2 YFSETQ. This clone was found a few times. PCR used 60 Vbeta primers and 13 Jbeta primers. Libraries were prepared by immunoSEQ multiplex PCR; TCRdb keeps only in-frame clonotypes and omits some of them. The data show fewer than 200,000 clones, 9.5% seen once. The V call is TRBV5-1, the J call TRBJ2-1; the D gene is possibly TRBD2 (6 bases). The clonotype comes from a woman aged 25 to 39 in good health and CMV-seropositive. Sequencing input: PBMCs. The CDR3 DNA is TGCCCCCAGGGACTGGGAACCTACAATGAGCAGTTCTTC. Amino acids: CPQGLGTYNEQFF.